A selection of T cell receptor beta chains follows, all from one sample in a study of T cells after posttransplantation cyclophosphamide. Measured with immunoSEQ multiplex PCR; TCRdb has only the in-frame clones, and not every one. The sample yields around 66,000 clones, approximately 92% seen once. The sample comprised PBMCs. These receptor sequences come from a woman aged 25 to 39 in good health and a related stem cell transplant donor. The conserved cysteine and the conserved F or W are not part of the CDR3 here.

V | CDR3
TRBV19 | ASGQDEQETQY
TRBV19 | ASSIGRGRLNTEAF
TRBV27 | ASSHRINYGYT
TRBV9 | ASSALRQASSYGYT
TRBV4-1 | ASSQDGGSDEQY
TRBV18 | ASSSSGTDNYGYT
TRBV6-5 | ASRGTGGAGTEAF
TRBV10-3 | AISDPTVNQPQH
TRBV5-5 | ASSLAPDSNNSPLH
TRBV7-7 | ASSTGHRSYNEQF
TRBV5-1 | ASSFTPGQGVNEQY
TRBV6-5 | ASRTGGLAKNIQY
TRBV15 | ATSPPPQGAEKLF
TRBV4-1 | ASSHGPGTGQINEQF
TRBV27 | ASRRDGSGGPYEQY
TRBV30 | AWSPLGANTEAF
TRBV7-2 | ASGDRYEQY
TRBV2 | ASSEFRGGNSPLH
TRBV5-4 | ASSLTKRRDLNYGYT
TRBV6-5 | ASRSGYGYT
TRBV9 | ASSAHSPREQY
TRBV5-1 | ASSFRGLGQETQY
TRBV29-1 | SVAAGGWGELF
TRBV9 | ASSVRGTDTQY
TRBV4-1 | ASSQPGQVYEQY
TRBV5-5 | ASTTGLAASTDTQY
TRBV7-8 | ASSFSDFGEQY
TRBV2 | ASKGVRSGYNEQF
TRBV5-1 | ASSLDSRAYNEQF
TRBV19 | ASSGTMISREQF
TRBV5-6 | ASSSGTLYGYT
TRBV10-3 | AISPGPTDTQY
TRBV6-6 | ASSYSGDRGQYEQY
TRBV4-1 | ASSQPDRGAGQPQH
TRBV5-4 | ASSLDSFYEQY
TRBV2 | ASSSPGQGNYGYT
TRBV5-1 | ASSVDRGPPHYGYT
TRBV18 | ASSPREGGTEAF
TRBV7-2 | ASSPIGGGGNTIY
TRBV4-2 | ASSLGQAMNTEAF
TRBV27 | ASSLSGNIQY
TRBV5-1 | ASSSGQPNQPQH
TRBV2 | ASNSGIPNNEQF
TRBV7-9 | ASSHQGIRDTEAF
TRBV29-1 | SVVGGQGYNEQF
TRBV2 | ASMRGMGNQPQH
TRBV9 | ASSDLLQGNTEAF
TRBV29-1 | SVEGYT
TRBV7-2 | ASSAQALGPKNIQY
TRBV5-8 | ASSLARIEAF
TRBV7-2 | ASSVQTGSGNEQY
TRBV15 | ATSRGRKLF
TRBV7-9 | ASSLGPPSGYT